The rows below give T cell receptor beta chains drawn from one sample of a study of blood T cell repertoires in COVID-19. The method was immunoSEQ multiplex PCR; TCRdb's version includes in-frame clones alone and lacks a portion of them. The sample contains 250,000 to 300,000 clones, approximately 82% of which appear only once. Sequenced material: peripheral blood. The receptors were sampled from a man at least 80 years old with acute or convalescent COVID-19. Both conserved end residues are trimmed from each CDR3. The order of the fields is V gene, CDR3 protein.

>TRBV7-3
ASRSWRNEQF
>TRBV18
ASSPPGLARQY
>TRBV30
AWSPTREWAYEQY
>TRBV3-1/TRBV3-2
ASSPWTRPNEQY
>TRBV6-4
ASSGGQGYGYT
>TRBV6-5
ASSSTSGSGNEQF
>TRBV6-4
ASSDGEGTEAF
>TRBV7-2
ASSLEGGKQPQH
>TRBV2
ASRAGGQVLYGYT
>TRBV4-1
ASSGLGAVWTEAF
>TRBV28
ASRRQGNQPQH
>TRBV21-1
ASSKHSGAGTGELF
>TRBV9
ASSGINTGELF
>TRBV6-5
ASSYTWTGGMETQY
>TRBV10-2
ASTGTFPYNEQF
>TRBV7-9
ASSSSGANYGYT
>TRBV3-1/TRBV3-2
ASSQGGGSNQPQH
>TRBV6-5
ASRGLGQGSYEQY
>TRBV7-9
ASSLSGGPLF
>TRBV3-1/TRBV3-2
ASSQGDRETQY
>TRBV15
ATSSVAGILAF
>TRBV28
ASRGQGASYNEQF
>TRBV18
ASSPRMVQGSPEQF
>TRBV27
ASASSGASAGELF
>TRBV5-4
ASSQKVAGPTQGEQY
>TRBV29-1
SVERGGTEAF
>TRBV11-2
ASSLVAGWAYGYT
>TRBV5-1
ASRMWSDSDYEQY
>TRBV5-5
ASSFLGFGELF
>TRBV3-1/TRBV3-2
ASSLQGATNEKLF
>TRBV7-9
ASSLPLTGAQETQY
>TRBV30
AWSVSAQETQY
>TRBV6-1
ASSELVAFTDTQY
>TRBV5-1
ASSLATGVTYEQY
>TRBV12-3/TRBV12-4
ASSFRLGELF
>TRBV6-6
ASSPIGVNTGELF
>TRBV6-5
ASSFSGLAAYEQY
>TRBV20-1
SASWSYTDTQY
>TRBV2
ASSRFGTSGSNEQF
>TRBV19
ASTRGRNQGGFHYGYT